Included here is one T cell receptor (beta chain) sequence, with context. Measured with immunoSEQ multiplex PCR; TCRdb has only the in-frame clones, and not every one. The profile shows about 280,000 clones, around 87% of them singletons. These data come from a study of Ad26.COV2.S vaccination and SARS-CoV-2 variants. The CDR3 is made up of 12 amino acids. V shed 7 bases and J shed 10 bases, with 16 bases lying between them. Described treatment: 15 to 20 received Ad26.COV2.S at low or high dose, single or two shots; five or six received placebo; per-sample allocation not given. Collection of the samples took place on day 63 after the first injection of vaccine or placebo. This person who donated was an adult of 18-55 years in Boston.

The sample consisted of peripheral blood, taken in a trial of Ad26.COV2.S vaccine versus placebo. This chain connects TRBV12-3 or TRBV12-4 to TRBJ1-1; no definite D call. This sequence originates from a person between 18 and 65 years old who received the Ad26.COV2.S COVID-19 vaccine or a placebo. The CDR3 region has the DNA TGTGCCAGCAAAACGTCCTTTCTAGTAGCTTTCTTT. Amino acid sequence: CASKTSFLVAFF.